This paragraph covers one TCR beta chain sequence. The CDR3 is cut off 3 residues early in the read; its end comes from the germline J gene. Some clones are missing from TCRdb's copy, which holds only in-frame ones; the method was immunoSEQ multiplex PCR. The sample data list about 40,000 clones. This sample was included in a study of T cells in women clearing cervical HPV infection. Study summary: Controls gave blood once infection was undetectable; cases at lesion identification.

This CDR3 has 14 residues. V was pared by 6 bases and J by 7 bases, with 18 bases between. The V gene's germline CDR1 is LNHNV and CDR2 YYDKDF (reference sequence). The sequence was collected from a woman aged 18 to 75 with a cervical HPV16 infection that either progressed to CIN3+ or cleared (not recorded which). Material for sequencing was blood buffy coat. The gene calls are TRBV15 and TRBJ1-2, with D perhaps matching TRBD1 (5 bases). CDR3: CATRAGILRGGYTF. Partial CDR3 DNA: TGTGCCACCAGGGCCGGGATCCTTAGGGGTGGC.